The rows below give T cell receptor beta chains drawn from one sample of a study of blood T cells in healthy people across ages. TCRdb reprocessed the 5' RACE reads with MiXCR, giving one entry per CDR3 protein. The sample lists approximately 1.5 million distinct CDR3 sequences, about 35% occurring once. Sequencing used blood. These receptors all come from a woman aged 25 to 45 in good health. The CDR3 runs from the conserved cysteine through the conserved F or W. Fields, in order: J gene, clone size, D gene, V gene, CDR3 protein, CDR3 DNA. The D gene is left open where the match is weak. A row's size may be missing; if present it is once, few, many or a size class.

TRBJ1-2 many . TRBV4-1 CASSQGATANYGYTF TGCGCCAGCAGCCAAGGAGCTACAGCTAACTATGGCTACACCTTC
TRBJ1-2 . . TRBV18 CASSPPEVAYGYTF TGTGCCAGCTCACCACCCGAGGTGGCCTATGGCTACACCTTC
TRBJ2-2 few . TRBV5-1 CASSFSGEENAGELFF TGCGCCAGCAGCTTTTCAGGGGAAGAAAACGCCGGGGAGCTGTTTTTT
TRBJ2-1 . . TRBV20-1 CSARQSTYNEQFF TGCAGTGCTAGGCAATCGACCTACAATGAGCAGTTCTTC
TRBJ2-1 few . TRBV10-3 CAISEVEGNYNEQFF TGTGCCATCAGTGAGGTCGAGGGTAACTACAATGAGCAGTTCTTC
TRBJ1-1 . . TRBV20-1 CSANGLQNTEAFF TGCAGTGCCAATGGACTACAGAACACTGAAGCTTTCTTT
TRBJ2-7 few TRBD2 TRBV20-1 CSASHPGLASYEQYF TGCAGTGCTAGTCACCCGGGACTAGCTTCCTACGAGCAGTACTTC
TRBJ2-3 few . TRBV3-1 CASSPNLPADTQYF TGTGCCAGCAGCCCGAACCTTCCCGCAGATACGCAGTATTTT
TRBJ1-1 few . TRBV9 CASSPPSGTEAFF TGTGCCAGCAGCCCCCCCAGCGGCACTGAAGCTTTCTTT
TRBJ1-4 . TRBD1 TRBV28 CASSTPHGQGGEKLFF TGTGCCAGCTCTACTCCGCACGGGCAGGGGGGTGAAAAACTGTTTTTT
TRBJ1-4 . . TRBV6-5 CASRPLGIEKLFF TGTGCCAGCAGACCGCTGGGGATTGAAAAACTGTTTTTT
TRBJ2-7 many TRBD1 TRBV5-1 CASSLGQGADEQYF TGTGCCAGCAGCTTGGGGCAGGGGGCTGATGAGCAGTACTTC
TRBJ2-7 . . TRBV3-1 CASSQDYLSPDEQYF TGTGCCAGCAGCCAAGATTATCTGTCCCCGGACGAGCAGTACTTC
TRBJ2-3 few . TRBV20-1 CSAKEWGPDTQYF TGCAGTGCAAAGGAGTGGGGCCCAGATACGCAGTATTTT